The 29 T cell receptor beta chains given below trace back to one sample, sequenced in a study of metastatic and nonmetastatic thyroid tumors. Each patient came to thyroid surgery without any prior treatment (of any kind). TCRdb called clones again from the PCR reads with MiXCR. The data show around 21,000 clones, with roughly 24% seen just once and 65% to 75% held by the top ten. The sequenced sample consisted of blood. The receptors originated from a male donor with papillary thyroid cancer or a benign thyroid nodule (not recorded which). Some clones in this sample may be carry-over from other donors' samples.

V usage is TRBV2 and J usage is TRBJ2-7; possibly TRBD1 or TRBD2 for D (5 bases each). CDR3 length equals 11 residues. Germline assignment: CDR1 SNHLY and CDR2 FYNNEI. The V gene lost 6 bases and the J gene lost 7 bases, with 10 bases spanning the gap. The CDR3 spells CASSPWGEQYF. CDR3 in DNA: TGTGCCAGCAGCCCGTGGGGGGAGCAGTACTTC.

This clone came up a few times. An end of the junction does not agree with germline; a read error may underlie this. This rearrangement joins TRBV6-2 or TRBV6-3 to TRBJ2-7; D possibly uses TRBD1 or TRBD2 (7 bases each). The length of the CDR3 is 17 residues. Germline-derived CDR1 and CDR2 are MNHEY and SVGEGT. The CDR3 DNA follows: TGTGACAGCAGCTACGGGGGAGCGGGACAGCAGTCCTACGAGCAGTACTTC. This codes for CDSSYGGAGQQSYEQYF.

The J gene is TRBJ2-3, the V gene TRBV6-4; 10 bases fit TRBD1. The V gene's germline CDR1 is MRHNA and CDR2 SNTAGT. There are 14 residues in the CDR3. V gave up 3 bases and J gave up 4 bases; unmatched junction bases: 1. DNA for the CDR3: TGTGCCAGCAGTGAAGGACAGGGGGCAGATACGCAGTATTTT. Its protein product is CASSEGQGADTQYF.

There are many counts of this clone. A read error may explain this, as a much larger clone is one base away. This chain links TRBV28 with TRBJ2-7, with D unclear. Germline CDR1 and CDR2: MDHEN and SYDVKM. The V and J ends lost 7 bases and 6 bases respectively, with 16 bases between them. This CDR3 comprises 13 residues. The CDR3: CASNRLNPREQYF. DNA for the CDR3: TGTGCCAGCAACCGCCTAAATCCACGCGAGCAGTACTTC.

This clone was counted between two and nine times. V usage is TRBV24-1 and J usage is TRBJ1-2; 8 nucleotides agree with TRBD1. Trimming removed 3 bases from V and 4 bases from J; junction bases left unmatched: 3. This CDR3 contains 14 residues. Germline V lookup: CDR1 KGHDR, CDR2 SFDVKD. In nucleotides, the CDR3 is TGTGCCACCAGTGATGGACAGGGCAGCTATGGCTACACCTTC. Its protein is CATSDGQGSYGYTF.

The rearrangement uses TRBV20-1 and TRBJ2-5; TRBD2 aligns across 7 bases. Germline V gives CDR1 DFQATT, CDR2 SNEGSKA (reference sequence). V trimming: 5 bases; J trimming: 4 bases; junction bases outside the gene matches: 13. CDR3 length equals 15 residues. The DNA of the CDR3 is TGCAGTGCTCGGGGGACTACAAATGCCAGAGAGACCCAGTACTTC. Translation: CSARGTTNARETQYF.

This clone was counted ten times or more. The genes are TRBV5-1 and TRBJ2-5, with 8 bases identical to TRBD2. Losses at the gene ends were 7 bases for V and 2 bases for J; bases not matched to a gene: 7. CDR3 size: 14 residues. The V gene's germline CDR1 is SGHRS and CDR2 YFSETQ. CDR3 sequence (DNA): TGCGCCAGCCGCCCCGGGAGGGAACAAGAGACCCAGTACTTC. Translated: CASRPGREQETQYF.

The CDR3 sequence is CATSRQGGGLTDTQYF. In DNA form, the CDR3 reads TGTGCCACCAGCAGACAGGGGGGGGGACTCACAGATACGCAGTATTTT. The chain carries TRBV15 and TRBJ2-3; possibly TRBD1 or TRBD2 for D (7 bases each). The germline V and J ends were trimmed by 2 bases and 2 bases, with 14 bases remaining between them. The CDR3 totals 16 residues. Per germline, CDR1 LNHNV and CDR2 YYDKDF (reference sequence).

The chain joins TRBV20-1 to TRBJ2-3; possibly TRBD2 for D (6 bases). Per germline, CDR1 DFQATT and CDR2 SNEGSKA (reference sequence). The CDR3 sequence is 14 residues long. Trimming shortened V by 5 bases and J by 6 bases, and 18 bases separated the two germline ends. This chain's CDR3 is CSAPDYFERDTQYF. DNA of the CDR3: TGCAGTGCTCCGGACTACTTTGAGAGGGATACGCAGTATTTT.

There are many counts of this clone. J is TRBJ2-1 and V is TRBV20-1, with 12 bases fitting TRBD2. The V gene end was trimmed by 6 bases and the J gene end by 7 bases; junction bases not matched to a gene: 7. Germline CDR1 reads DFQATT; CDR2 reads SNEGSKA (reference sequence). This CDR3 has 14 amino acids. DNA for the CDR3: TGCAGTGCCGGTCCGACTAGCGGGGGAAATGAGCAGTTCTTC. Protein: CSAGPTSGGNEQFF.

This clone appeared many times. J is TRBJ2-2 and V is TRBV6-4, with TRBD1 matching over 9 bases. The CDR3 runs to 16 residues. Germline V gives CDR1 MRHNA, CDR2 SNTAGT. Trimming at V came to 3 bases and at J to 4 bases, leaving 6 bases not matched to a gene. The CDR3, as DNA: TGTGCCAGCAGTGAGTCGGGACAGGGACCCACCGGGGAGCTGTTTTTT. Its protein is CASSESGQGPTGELFF.

This clone was recorded a few times. In the same sample, other DNA sequences code for this CDR3. V and J are TRBV28 and TRBJ1-6; tentative D call: TRBD1 (5 bases). V lost 6 bases to trimming and J lost 3 bases, with 21 bases between them. The germline V gene encodes CDR1 MDHEN and CDR2 SYDVKM. The CDR3 is made up of 18 amino acids. The CDR3 region is CASRHKSGLRNYNSPLHF. CDR3 coding DNA: TGTGCCAGCAGACATAAGTCGGGACTCAGGAACTATAATTCACCCCTCCACTTT. Using reference TRBV28 and TRBJ1-6 for the parts outside the CDR3, the full variable domain is DVKVTQSSRYLVKRTGEKVFLECVQDMDHENMFWYRQDPGLGLRLIYFSYDVKMKEKGDIPEGYSVSREKKERFSLILESASTNQTSMYLCASRHKSGLRNYNSPLHFGNGTRLTVT.

In the case of this clone: One end of the junction varies from germline; a read error may be responsible. This specimen includes other DNA sequences encoding the same CDR3. The CDR3, as DNA: TGTGCCAGCTCACCGACAGGGTGGCTAGGCAACTACTTC. Its translation: CASSPTGWLGNYF. The chain couples TRBV18 to TRBJ1-2; 7 bases map to TRBD1. Germline V lookup: CDR1 KGHSH, CDR2 LQKENI. CDR3 length: 13 residues.

This clone was recorded at least ten times. The chain uses TRBV3-1 and TRBJ1-4; D possibly corresponds to TRBD1 (5 bases). The CDR3 is 13 residues long. From germline, CDR1 is LGHDT and CDR2 YNNKEL (reference sequence). Trimming took 3 bases from V and 8 from J, leaving 10 bases between them. The CDR3 loop reads CASSHSGTEKLFF. CDR3 DNA: TGTGCCAGCAGCCATTCCGGGACCGAAAAACTGTTTTTT.

Many counts were recorded for this clone. The J gene is TRBJ2-7, the V gene TRBV6-1; 9 bases align to TRBD2. CDR1 and CDR2 from the germline V gene are MNHNS and SASEGT. The CDR3 consists of 13 residues. The trim removed 7 bases at V and 4 bases at J, leaving 5 bases unmatched. The CDR3 loop reads CASMRREGYEQYF. The CDR3 DNA sequence: TGTGCCAGCATGCGGCGGGAGGGATACGAGCAGTACTTC.

CDR3 residues: CASSANYIANTGELFF. The CDR3 region has the DNA TGTGCCAGCAGTGCTAACTATATCGCGAACACCGGGGAGCTGTTTTTT. V is TRBV6-1 and J is TRBJ2-2; D is ambiguous. The CDR3 is 16 amino acids. Deletions cut 4 bases from V and 0 bases from J, with 12 bases between. The germline CDR1 and CDR2 sequences are MNHNS and SASEGT.

This clone was counted between two and nine times. The CDR3 does not end in the conserved phenylalanine or tryptophan, so this is likely a read error. V and J are TRBV28 and TRBJ2-7, with D perhaps given as TRBD1 or TRBD2 (6 bases each). The CDR3 loop spans 12 amino acids. V lost 4 bases and J 7 bases, leaving 11 bases between the germline ends. The germline CDR1 and CDR2 sequences are MDHEN and SYDVKM. Here the CDR3 DNA reads TGTGCCAGCAGTTATTCGGGGGCAGAGCAGTACTTA. It specifies CASSYSGAEQYL.

In this sample, this clone turned up many times. This chain links TRBV28 with TRBJ1-2; weak D call: TRBD1 (5 bases). This CDR3 has 14 amino acids. From germline, CDR1 is MDHEN and CDR2 SYDVKM. The V end was cut by 2 bases, the J end by 1 base, with 8 bases between. DNA for the CDR3: TGTGCCAGCAGTTTAGTCAGGGTTAACTATGGCTACACCTTC. Its translation: CASSLVRVNYGYTF.

The chain recombines TRBV30 with TRBJ1-4, with 9 bases aligning to TRBD1. Germline V gives CDR1 GTSNPN, CDR2 SVGIG (reference sequence). J gave up 0 bases and V 8 bases, and 4 bases lay outside the gene matches. CDR3 length: 14 amino acids. Here the CDR3 reads CARGTGTTNEKLFF. The CDR3 nucleotides are TGTGCCCGGGGGACAGGGACAACTAATGAAAAACTGTTTTTT.

This clone was seen at least ten times. The chain uses TRBV19 and TRBJ1-6, with unresolved D. Germline CDR1 and CDR2: LNHDA and SQIVND (reference sequence). V gave up 3 bases and J gave up 5 bases, with 11 bases separating them. The CDR3 spans 15 residues. The CDR3 loop reads CASSIGGGHNSPLHF. DNA of the CDR3: TGTGCCAGTAGTATCGGAGGAGGTCATAATTCACCCCTCCACTTT.

To note about this clone: A much larger clone differs from this one at a single base, so this may be a read error. The rearrangement uses TRBV20-1 and TRBJ2-5; D assignment may be TRBD1 or TRBD2 (6 bases each). The germline V gene encodes CDR1 DFQATT and CDR2 SNEGSKA (reference sequence). This CDR3 has 14 amino acids. In nucleotides, the CDR3 is TGCAGCGCCGGGGGCGTGGGAGGTTTAGAGACCCAGTACTTC. It encodes CSAGGVGGLETQYF.

This clone occurred many times. The rearrangement joins TRBV6-5 to TRBJ2-1; TRBD2 agrees at 9 bases. The germline gives CDR1 MNHEY, CDR2 SVGAGI. The CDR3 consists of 19 residues. With 7 bases clipped from V and 4 bases from J, the junction kept 20 bases outside the gene matches. The CDR3 region is CASTRLSRHGTSTYNEQFF. For the CDR3, the DNA is TGTGCCAGCACCCGATTGTCGCGCCACGGGACTAGCACTTACAATGAGCAGTTCTTC.

This clone was counted between two and nine times. The J gene is TRBJ1-1, the V gene TRBV12-3 or TRBV12-4; D gene unclear. V was shortened by 6 bases and J by 4 bases, with 24 bases between the two germline ends. CDR3 length equals 17 residues. CDR3 region: CASSPIVASEGPTEAFF. CDR3 in DNA: TGTGCCAGCAGCCCTATTGTGGCTTCGGAGGGCCCCACTGAAGCTTTCTTT.

This clone was observed a few times. The chain employs TRBV20-1 and TRBJ2-7; TRBD2 aligns across 10 bases. Germline CDR1 and CDR2: DFQATT and SNEGSKA (reference sequence). This CDR3 region has 15 residues. Trimming cost V 1 base and J 3 bases; bases outside gene matches: 6. CDR3 DNA: TGCAGTGCTAGAGGGGGGACTAGCGACAACTACGAGCAGTACTTC. Its protein is CSARGGTSDNYEQYF.

This clone occurred many times. This chain uses TRBV28 with TRBJ2-7; 7 nucleotides agree with TRBD1. This CDR3 has 15 amino acids. The V segment lost 5 bases and the J segment 2 bases; nucleotides outside the gene matches: 9. Germline V CDR1 and CDR2: MDHEN, SYDVKM. CDR3 nucleotide sequence: TGTGCCAGCAGTCAAACTGGAACAGGGGCCTACGAGCAGTACTTC. Its translation: CASSQTGTGAYEQYF.

This clone showed up many times. The CDR3 bases are TGTGCCAGTAGTATAACCGAAAGCTCCTACGAGCAGTACTTC. Translated, it gives CASSITESSYEQYF. The chain combines TRBV19 with TRBJ2-7; unclear D gene. From germline, CDR1 is LNHDA and CDR2 SQIVND (reference sequence). The CDR3 has 14 residues. V dropped 2 bases and J dropped 0 bases, with 8 bases sitting between them.

This clone was seen repeatedly, ten times or more. The J gene is TRBJ2-7, the V gene TRBV5-1; the D is unclear. This CDR3 is 15 amino acids long. Germline assignment: CDR1 SGHRS and CDR2 YFSETQ. The V end was cut by 5 bases, the J end by 1 base, with 16 bases between. CDR3 amino acids: CASRLSPGLSYEQYF. The CDR3 DNA follows: TGCGCCAGCAGATTGAGTCCAGGATTGTCCTACGAGCAGTACTTC.

The rearrangement uses TRBV5-8 and TRBJ1-2; D is possibly TRBD1 (6 bases). Germline V gives CDR1 SGHTS, CDR2 YDEGEE. The CDR3 covers 14 residues. Trimming removed 2 bases at V and 3 bases at J, with 11 bases between. This chain's CDR3 is CASSLRGSDYGYTF. In nucleotides, the CDR3 is TGTGCCAGCAGCTTAAGGGGGTCGGACTATGGCTACACCTTC.

This chain uses TRBV2 with TRBJ1-5, with no clear D. The V gene lost 3 bases and the J gene lost 1 base, with 10 bases spanning the gap. The CDR3 length is 15 residues. Germline V CDR1 and CDR2: SNHLY, FYNNEI. The CDR3 DNA sequence: TGTGCCAGCAGTGAGAGTATGGAAAGCAATCAGCCCCAGCATTTT. This codes for CASSESMESNQPQHF.